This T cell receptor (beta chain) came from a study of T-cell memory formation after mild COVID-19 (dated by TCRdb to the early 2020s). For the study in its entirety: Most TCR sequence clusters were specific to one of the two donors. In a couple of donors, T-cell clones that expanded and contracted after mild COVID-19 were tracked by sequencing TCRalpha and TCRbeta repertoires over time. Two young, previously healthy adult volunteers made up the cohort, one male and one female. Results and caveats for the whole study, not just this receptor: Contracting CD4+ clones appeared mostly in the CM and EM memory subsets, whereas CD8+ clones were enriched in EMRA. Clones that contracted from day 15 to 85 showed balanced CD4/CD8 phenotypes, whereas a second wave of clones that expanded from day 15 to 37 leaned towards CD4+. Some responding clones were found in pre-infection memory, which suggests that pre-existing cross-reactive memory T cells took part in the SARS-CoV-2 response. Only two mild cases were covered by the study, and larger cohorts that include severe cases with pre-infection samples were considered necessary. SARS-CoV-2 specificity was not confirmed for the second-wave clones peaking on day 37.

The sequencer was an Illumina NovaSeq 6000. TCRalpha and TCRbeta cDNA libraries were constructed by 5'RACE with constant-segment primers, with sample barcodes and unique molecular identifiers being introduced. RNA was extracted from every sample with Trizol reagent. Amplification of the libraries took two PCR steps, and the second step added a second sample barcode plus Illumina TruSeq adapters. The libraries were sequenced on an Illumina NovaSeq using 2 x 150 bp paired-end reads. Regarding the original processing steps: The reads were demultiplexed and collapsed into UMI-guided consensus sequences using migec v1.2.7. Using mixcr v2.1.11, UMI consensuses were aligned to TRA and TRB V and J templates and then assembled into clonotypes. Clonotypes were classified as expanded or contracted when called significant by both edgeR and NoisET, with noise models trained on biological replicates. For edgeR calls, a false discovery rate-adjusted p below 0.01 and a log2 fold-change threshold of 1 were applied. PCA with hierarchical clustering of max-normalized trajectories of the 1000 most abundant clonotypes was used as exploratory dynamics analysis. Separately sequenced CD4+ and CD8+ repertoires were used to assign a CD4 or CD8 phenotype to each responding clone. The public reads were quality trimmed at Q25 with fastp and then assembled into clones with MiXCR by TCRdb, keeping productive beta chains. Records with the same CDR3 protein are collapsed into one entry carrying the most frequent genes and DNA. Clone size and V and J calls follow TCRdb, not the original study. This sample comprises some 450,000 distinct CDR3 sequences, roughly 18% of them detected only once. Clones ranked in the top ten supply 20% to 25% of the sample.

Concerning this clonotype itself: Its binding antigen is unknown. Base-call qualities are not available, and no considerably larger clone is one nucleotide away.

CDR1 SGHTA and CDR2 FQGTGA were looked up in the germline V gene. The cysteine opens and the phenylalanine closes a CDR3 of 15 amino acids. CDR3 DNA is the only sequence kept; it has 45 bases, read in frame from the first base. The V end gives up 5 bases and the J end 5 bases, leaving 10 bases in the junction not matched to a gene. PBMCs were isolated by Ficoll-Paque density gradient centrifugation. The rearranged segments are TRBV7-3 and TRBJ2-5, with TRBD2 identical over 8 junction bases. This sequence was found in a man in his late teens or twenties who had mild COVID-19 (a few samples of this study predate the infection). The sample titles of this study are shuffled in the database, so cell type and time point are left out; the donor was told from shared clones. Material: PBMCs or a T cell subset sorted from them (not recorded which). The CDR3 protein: CASSLTGGALETQYF. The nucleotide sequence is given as TGTGCCAGCAGCCTTACCGGGGGGGCCTTGGAGACCCAGTACTTC.